This T cell receptor (beta chain) was captured in a study of cytomegalovirus exposure and HLA in healthy donors. Study-level results: Analyses of presence/absence relied on an assumption of roughly uniform sequencing depth across donors. In most subjects, TCR beta sequences reportedly gave accurate predictions of HLA-A and HLA-B alleles. Within the data, a cluster of highly shared sequence variants was likely a sequencing artifact. The analysis excluded some indistinguishable V segments, including TRBV6-2 and TRBV6-3.

Germline lookup yields CDR1 MNHEY and CDR2 SVGAGI. V lost 0 bases to trimming and J lost 3 bases, with 9 bases between them. This CDR3 region has 14 residues. A word on this clone: Its target is not known.

The primer mix had 60 Vbeta and 13 Jbeta primers. Using immunoSEQ multiplex PCR, the repertoire was profiled, and TCRdb retains in-frame clones only, with some absent. The sample contains around 130,000 clones, 80% of which appear only once. The sequencing input was PBMCs. The TCR sequence derives from a man between 25 and 39 years old in good health and CMV-seronegative. The chain recombines TRBV6-5 with TRBJ2-7; maybe TRBD1 (5 bases). CDR3: CASSYSGQGYEQYF. The CDR3 nucleotides are TGTGCCAGCAGTTACTCGGGCCAGGGCTACGAGCAGTACTTC.